This T cell receptor beta chain was sequenced during a study of shared T cell receptors in the human thymus. The table came from immunoSEQ multiplex PCR; TCRdb's copy has only in-frame clones and leaves some out. Of about 660,000 clones in the sample, approximately 88% were seen once. This CDR3 is built from 10 residues. Trimming removed 4 bases at V and 15 bases at J, with 10 bases between. The V gene's germline CDR1 is SEHNR and CDR2 FQNEAQ (reference sequence). This clone was seen a single time. Separately, the same data were catalogued under a study of human thymus T cells.

This chain uses TRBV7-9 with TRBJ2-1; no reliable D call. Sequences were obtained from thymocytes. This receptor was obtained from a boy under two years old with a congenital heart defect. The CDR3 DNA follows: TGTGCCAGCAGCTCCTCCGTCGTGTTCTTC. It is translated as CASSSSVVFF.